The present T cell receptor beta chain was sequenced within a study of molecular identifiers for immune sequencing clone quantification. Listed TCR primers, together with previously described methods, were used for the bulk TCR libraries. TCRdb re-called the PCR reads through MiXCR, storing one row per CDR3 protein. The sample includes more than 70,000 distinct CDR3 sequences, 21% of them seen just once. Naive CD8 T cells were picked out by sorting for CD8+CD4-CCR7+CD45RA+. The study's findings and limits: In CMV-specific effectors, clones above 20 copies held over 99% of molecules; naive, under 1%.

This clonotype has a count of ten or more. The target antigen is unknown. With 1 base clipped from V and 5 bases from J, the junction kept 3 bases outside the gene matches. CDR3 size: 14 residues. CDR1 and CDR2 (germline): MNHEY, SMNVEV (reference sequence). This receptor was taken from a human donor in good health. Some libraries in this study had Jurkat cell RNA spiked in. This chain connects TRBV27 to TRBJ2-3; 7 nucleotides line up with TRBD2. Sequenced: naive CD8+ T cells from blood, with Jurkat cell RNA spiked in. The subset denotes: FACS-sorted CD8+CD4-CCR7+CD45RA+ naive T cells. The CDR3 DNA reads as TGTGCCAGCAGTTTATGGGGGGGGGGAGATACGCAGTATTTT. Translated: CASSLWGGGDTQYF.